These 2 T cell receptor beta chains were sequenced from one sample in a study of blood T cell repertoires in COVID-19 (dated by TCRdb to about 2020). Receptor libraries were prepared by the immunoSEQ multiplex PCR assay. In TCRdb, the immuneACCESS table is reduced to in-frame sequences with V and J assigned. These tables do not hold every clone; where another copy was compared, an unresolved V gene accounts for under half, and the others remain unexplained. The sample table lists approximately 470,000 clones, roughly 85% of them with a count of one. Under 4% of the sample is in the top ten clones. Source material: peripheral blood. All receptors derive from a human donor in a cohort sampled during active COVID-19.

This clone is a singleton in its sample. This chain joins TRBV27 and TRBJ2-1; a weak D match, TRBD1 (5 bases). This CDR3 has 15 residues. V lost 3 bases, J lost 2 bases, and 11 bases lay in between. Germline V gene data show CDR1 as MNHEY and CDR2 as SMNVEV (reference sequence). CDR3 DNA sequence: TGTGCCAGCAGTTTGGGCAGGGCCACCTACAATGAGCAGTTCTTC. Residues: CASSLGRATYNEQFF.

This chain connects TRBV4-2 to TRBJ2-7; a weak D match, TRBD2 (6 bases). V dropped 6 bases and J dropped 3 bases, with 18 bases sitting between them. Per germline, CDR1 LGHNA and CDR2 YNFKEQ. This CDR3 has 15 amino acids. Here the CDR3 reads CASSYSGGGFYEQYF. CDR3 DNA: TGTGCCAGCAGTTACTCTGGGGGAGGTTTCTACGAGCAGTACTTC.